This T cell receptor (beta chain) was sequenced in a study of beta chain features in type 1 diabetes. Points from the study as a whole: All four CD4+ subsets from Type 1 diabetes patients carried moderately but significantly shorter TCRB CDR3s. Sequencing from cDNA could over-represent high-TCR-expressing cells.

As for this clone: Its antigen remains unidentified.

The isolated RNA, all of it, was reverse transcribed, so expressed TCRB transcripts were what got sequenced. Sequencing was performed with immunoSEQ multiplex PCR; in TCRdb, only in-frame clones are kept and a portion is missing. Of approximately 280,000 clones detected, about 15% appear once; the ten largest clones hold around 0.015%. The CDR3 contains 15 residues. V lost 4 bases to trimming and J lost 8 bases, with 21 bases between them. The V gene's germline CDR1 is SGHDT and CDR2 YYEEEE. This sequence joins TRBV5-6 and TRBJ1-2; no firm D call. The sequence was collected from a man in his late teens or twenties with type 1 diabetes. The sample consisted of naive CD4+ T cells from blood. This chain's CDR3 is CASSGRLPGRGGYTF. In DNA, the CDR3 is TGTGCCAGCAGCGGGCGCCTTCCCGGGCGAGGGGGCTACACCTTC.